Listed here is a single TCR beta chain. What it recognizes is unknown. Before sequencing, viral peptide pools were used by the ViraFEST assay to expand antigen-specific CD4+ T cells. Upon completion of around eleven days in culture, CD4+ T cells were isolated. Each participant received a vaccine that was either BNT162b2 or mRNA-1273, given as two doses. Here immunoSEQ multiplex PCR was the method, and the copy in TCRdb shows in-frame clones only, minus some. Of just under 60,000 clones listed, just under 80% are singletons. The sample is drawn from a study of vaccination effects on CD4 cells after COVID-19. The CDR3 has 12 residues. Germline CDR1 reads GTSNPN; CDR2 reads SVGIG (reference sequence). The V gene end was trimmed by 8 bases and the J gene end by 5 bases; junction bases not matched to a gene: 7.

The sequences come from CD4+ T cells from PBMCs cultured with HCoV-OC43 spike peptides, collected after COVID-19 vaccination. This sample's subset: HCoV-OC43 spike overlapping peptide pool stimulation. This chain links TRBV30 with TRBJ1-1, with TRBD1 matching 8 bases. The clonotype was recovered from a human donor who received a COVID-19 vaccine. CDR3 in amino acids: CAGDRQETEAFF. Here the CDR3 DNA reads TGTGCCGGGGACAGGCAAGAGACTGAAGCTTTCTTT.